Following are 6 T cell receptor beta chains from one sample sequenced in a study of beta chain features in type 1 diabetes. Broader study findings: Type 1 diabetes patients had TCRB CDR3s that were shorter (moderately but significantly so) in all four CD4+ subsets.

Their specific antigens are unknown. The study reverse transcribed the entire isolated RNA, so it sequenced expressed TCRB transcripts. Repertoires were generated with immunoSEQ multiplex PCR, while TCRdb's copy carries only in-frame clones and drops some. The sample lists about 360,000 clones, around 13% seen once, with about 0.01% in the top ten. The sequenced material came from naive CD4+ T cells from blood. Receptors originate from a woman aged 18-29 years with type 1 diabetes.

There are a few counts of this clone. J is TRBJ2-3 and V is TRBV9; TRBD1 might be the D (6 bases). CDR3 length: 13 amino acids. V was pared by 3 bases and J by 4 bases, with 9 bases between. Germline CDR1 and CDR2: SGDLS and YYNGEE. CDR3 protein: CASSAQGADTQYF. CDR3 nucleotides: TGTGCCAGCAGCGCACAGGGTGCAGATACGCAGTATTTT. Using reference TRBV9 and TRBJ2-3 for the parts outside the CDR3, the full variable domain is DSGVTQTPKHLITATGQRVTLRCSPRSGDLSVYWYQQSLDQGLQFLIQYYNGEERAKGNILERFSAQQFPDLHSELNLSSLELGDSALYFCASSAQGADTQYFGPGTRLTVL.

This chain links TRBV10-3 with TRBJ1-5; D gene uncertain. Germline CDR1 is ENHRY and CDR2 is SYGVKD. Trimming stripped 8 bases from V and 3 bases from J, with 14 bases between. This CDR3 comprises 14 residues. The CDR3 reads CAISTVVSNQPQHF. The DNA of the CDR3 is TGTGCCATCTCCACAGTAGTTTCCAATCAGCCCCAGCATTTT.

This clone was counted between two and nine times. V gene TRBV4-3 combines with J gene TRBJ2-4, with D uncertain. Looked up from germline, CDR1 is LGHNA and CDR2 is YSLEER. The CDR3 is 16 amino acids. Trimming left V 0 bases short and J 5 bases short, with 14 bases between. In nucleotides, the CDR3 is TGCGCCAGCAGCCAAGATATCTGGTACGGAGAAAACATTCAGTACTTC. Protein: CASSQDIWYGENIQYF.

This clone was observed a few times. V gene TRBV5-1 combines with J gene TRBJ1-2; D is possibly TRBD1 (5 bases). CDR1 and CDR2 (germline): SGHRS, YFSETQ. The V end was cut by 3 bases, the J end by 8 bases, with 14 bases between. This CDR3 spans 13 amino acids. The CDR3 bases are TGCGCCAGCAGCTCCCAGGGTGAGCGAGGCTACACCTTC. Protein product: CASSSQGERGYTF.

The chain has TRBV4-2 and TRBJ2-2; 7 positions match TRBD1. Germline trimming cut 4 bases from V and 4 bases from J; bases unmatched to any gene: 9. The CDR3 length is 16 residues. The V gene's germline CDR1 is LGHNA and CDR2 YNFKEQ. CDR3 DNA: TGTGCCAGCAGCCGAGCACAGGGGTCCTCCACCGGGGAGCTGTTTTTT. The encoded protein is CASSRAQGSSTGELFF.

As for this clone: Other nucleotide sequences in the sample specify the same CDR3. This rearrangement joins TRBV30 to TRBJ2-7; no clear D. Germline CDR1 is GTSNPN and CDR2 is SVGIG (reference sequence). This CDR3 is 12 amino acids long. Trimming stripped 0 bases from V and 3 bases from J, with 6 bases between. Here the CDR3 reads CAWSVRGYEQYF. CDR3 DNA: TGTGCCTGGAGTGTACGCGGCTACGAGCAGTACTTC.